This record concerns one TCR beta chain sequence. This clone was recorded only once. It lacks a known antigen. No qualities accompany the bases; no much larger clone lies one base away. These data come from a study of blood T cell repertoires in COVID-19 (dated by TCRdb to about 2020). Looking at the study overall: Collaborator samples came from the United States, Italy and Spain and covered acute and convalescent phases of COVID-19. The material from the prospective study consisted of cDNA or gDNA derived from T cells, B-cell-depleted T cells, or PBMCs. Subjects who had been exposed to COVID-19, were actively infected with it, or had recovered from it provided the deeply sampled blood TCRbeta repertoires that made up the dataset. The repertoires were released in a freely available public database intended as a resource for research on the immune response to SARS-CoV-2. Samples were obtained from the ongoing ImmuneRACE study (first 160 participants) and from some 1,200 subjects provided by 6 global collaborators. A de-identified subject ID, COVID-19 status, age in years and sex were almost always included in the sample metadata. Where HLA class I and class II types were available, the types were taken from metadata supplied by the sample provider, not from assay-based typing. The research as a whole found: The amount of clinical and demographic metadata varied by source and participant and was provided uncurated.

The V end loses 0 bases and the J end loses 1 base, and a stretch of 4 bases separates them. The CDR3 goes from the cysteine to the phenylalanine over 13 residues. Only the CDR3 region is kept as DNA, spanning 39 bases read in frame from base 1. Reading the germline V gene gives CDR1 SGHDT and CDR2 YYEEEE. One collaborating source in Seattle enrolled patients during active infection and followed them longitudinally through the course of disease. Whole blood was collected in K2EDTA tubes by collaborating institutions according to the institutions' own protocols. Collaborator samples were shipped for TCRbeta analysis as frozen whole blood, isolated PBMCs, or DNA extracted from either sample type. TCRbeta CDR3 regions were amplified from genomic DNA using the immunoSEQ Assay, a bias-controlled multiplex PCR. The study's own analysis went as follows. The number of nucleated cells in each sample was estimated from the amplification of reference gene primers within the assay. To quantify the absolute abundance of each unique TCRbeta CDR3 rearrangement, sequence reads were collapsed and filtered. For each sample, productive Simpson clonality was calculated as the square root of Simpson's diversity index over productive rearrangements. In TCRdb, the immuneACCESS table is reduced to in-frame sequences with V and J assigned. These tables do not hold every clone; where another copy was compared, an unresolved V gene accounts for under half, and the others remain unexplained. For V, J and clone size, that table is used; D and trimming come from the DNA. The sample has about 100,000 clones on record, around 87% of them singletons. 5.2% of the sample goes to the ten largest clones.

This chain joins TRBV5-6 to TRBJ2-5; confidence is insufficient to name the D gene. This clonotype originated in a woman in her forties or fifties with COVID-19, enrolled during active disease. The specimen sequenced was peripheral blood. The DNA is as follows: TGTGCCAGCAGCTTGGGGGCCCAAGAGACCCAGTACTTC. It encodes CASSLGAQETQYF.